This T cell receptor beta chain derives from a study of early T cells in non-severe SARS-CoV-2 infection. In the study overall: Chains were not paired, and sequencing was done on bulk RNA from unsorted whole blood.

Unique molecular identifiers were attached to individual cDNA molecules. TCRdb redid the calling of the 5' RACE reads with MiXCR, one entry per CDR3 protein. The sample consists of roughly 57,000 distinct CDR3 sequences, roughly 13% of them appearing once. Points from the study as a whole: Reliance on VDJdb matching favored anti-spike CD8 responses; private and CD4 specificities were missed.

In regard to this clonotype: Its antigen remains unknown.

The sequences come from whole blood, collected at baseline. This clonotype was sampled from an adult who was a healthcare worker with PCR-confirmed SARS-CoV-2 infection or an uninfected control (not recorded which).

CDR3 loop: CASSLYSVNQPQHF. CDR3 sequence (DNA): TGTGCCAGCAGTTTATATTCGGTGAATCAGCCCCAGCATTTT. This chain joins TRBV12-3 or TRBV12-4 and TRBJ1-5; D call uncertain. The CDR3 has 14 residues. With 2 bases removed from V and 4 bases from J, the gap between germline ends came to 9 bases.